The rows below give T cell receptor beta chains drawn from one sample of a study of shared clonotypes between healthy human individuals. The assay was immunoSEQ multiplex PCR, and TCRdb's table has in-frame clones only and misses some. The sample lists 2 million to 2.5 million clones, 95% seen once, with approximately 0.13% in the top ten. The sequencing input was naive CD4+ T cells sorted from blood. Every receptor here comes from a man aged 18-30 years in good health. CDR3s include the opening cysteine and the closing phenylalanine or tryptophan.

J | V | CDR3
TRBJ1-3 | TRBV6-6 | CASSTGASGNTIYF
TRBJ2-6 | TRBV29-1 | CSVDGGGANVLTF
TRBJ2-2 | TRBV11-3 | CASSLVYFDTGELFF
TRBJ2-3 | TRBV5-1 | CASSFWTSGDLTDTQYF
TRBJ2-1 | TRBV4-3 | CASSQEAGGPYNEQFF
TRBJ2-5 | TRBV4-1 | CASSQVSGTPRETQYF
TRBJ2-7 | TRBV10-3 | CATHGTSGSSYEQYF
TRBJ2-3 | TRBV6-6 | CASRQTDTQYF
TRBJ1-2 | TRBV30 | CAWSQGWEDYGYTF
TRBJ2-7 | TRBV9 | CASSGEGGYEQYF
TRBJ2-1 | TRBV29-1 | CSVRGQGGEQFF
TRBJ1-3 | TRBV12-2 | CASRLAQGRQGSSGNTIYF
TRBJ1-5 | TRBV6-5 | CASSLGARQPQHF
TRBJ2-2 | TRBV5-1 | CASSSLAGGRAGELFF
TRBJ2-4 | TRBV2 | CASRASGTLQEAKNIQYF
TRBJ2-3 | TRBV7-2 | CASSTGLAGTTDTQYF
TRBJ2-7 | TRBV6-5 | CATHPGSSYEQYF
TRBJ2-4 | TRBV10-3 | CAIRGDTGVQSIQYF
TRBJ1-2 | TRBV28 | CASSPSNYGYTF
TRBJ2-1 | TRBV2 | CASSLDRGSHNEQFF
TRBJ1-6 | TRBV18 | CASSPNGFNSPLHF
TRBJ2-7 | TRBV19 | CASSYRADEQYF
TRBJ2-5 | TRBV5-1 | CASSRDTAQAQYF
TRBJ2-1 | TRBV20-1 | CSARRGYEQFF
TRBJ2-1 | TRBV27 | CASSKDRLVYNEQFF
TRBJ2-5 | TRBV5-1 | CASSFAGLETQYF
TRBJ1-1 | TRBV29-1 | CSVVPGPGDHAFF
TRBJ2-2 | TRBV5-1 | CASSLSSNTGELFF
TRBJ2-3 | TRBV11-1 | CASRWGPSTDTQYF
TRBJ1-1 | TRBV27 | CASSFAGGKTRNTEAFF
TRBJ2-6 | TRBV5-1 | CASSLGQGSGANVLTF
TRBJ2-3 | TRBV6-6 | CASRAPGADTQYF
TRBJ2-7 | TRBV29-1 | CSASRGRYEQYF
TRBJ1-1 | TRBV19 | CASSTGRGNTEAFF
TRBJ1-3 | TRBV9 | CASSEFSILGMNTIYF
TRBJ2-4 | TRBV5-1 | CASSLVAGNLPAKNIQYF
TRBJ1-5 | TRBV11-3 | CASSLGGQFQPQHF
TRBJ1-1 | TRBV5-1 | CASSLEEGAEAFF
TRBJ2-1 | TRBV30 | CAWKTLWTSGSVNEQFF
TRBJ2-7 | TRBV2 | CASKLDRNSYEQYF
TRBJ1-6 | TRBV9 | CASSPIDGPYNSPLHF
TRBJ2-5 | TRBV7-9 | CASSPGLAGTETQYF
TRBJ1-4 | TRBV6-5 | CASYTGQGAKLFF
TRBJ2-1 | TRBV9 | CASSPLAGAGNEQFF
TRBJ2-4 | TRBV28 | CASTQRVKNIQYF
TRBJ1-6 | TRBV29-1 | CSVKESGNYNSPLHF
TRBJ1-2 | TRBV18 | CASGAGTDYGYTF
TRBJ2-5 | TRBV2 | CASSEFILQETQYF
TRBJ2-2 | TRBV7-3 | CASSYRGGELFF
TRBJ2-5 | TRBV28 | CASSSSGGALETQYF
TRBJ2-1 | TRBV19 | CASRRWGQGLNEQFF
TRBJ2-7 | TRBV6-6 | CASRAGLAPPYEQYF
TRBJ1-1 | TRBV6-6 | CASNGQGNTEAFF
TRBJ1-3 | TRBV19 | CASSTSDSLSGNTIYF
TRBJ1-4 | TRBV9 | CASSPGTGTTNEKLFF